Following are 14 T cell receptor beta chains from one sample sequenced in a study of beta chain features in type 1 diabetes. Study-level findings and limits: Patients with Type 1 diabetes showed moderately but significantly shorter TCRB CDR3s in all four CD4+ subsets.

Reverse transcribing all isolated RNA meant expressed TCRB transcripts were sequenced. Sequencing was performed with immunoSEQ multiplex PCR; in TCRdb, only in-frame clones are kept and a portion is missing. The sample has approximately 60,000 clones; 52% are singletons. The antigens for these receptors are not known. Material: Tregs from blood. These receptors originate from a woman in her forties with type 1 diabetes.

This chain uses TRBV7-2 with TRBJ2-2, with D unresolved. CDR1 SGHTA and CDR2 FQGNSA come from the germline V gene. V was cut by 5 bases and J by 1 base, with 11 bases left in between. The CDR3 spans 15 residues. This CDR3 is CASSPNLRNTGELFF. The CDR3 DNA reads TGTGCCAGCAGCCCCAACTTACGGAACACCGGGGAGCTGTTTTTT.

This clone occurred a few times. The J gene is TRBJ1-2, the V gene TRBV19; D gene unclear. The germline V gene has CDR1 LNHDA and CDR2 SQIVND (reference sequence). The CDR3 length is 15 residues. V was clipped by 6 bases and J by 3 bases, with 17 bases between them. The CDR3 sequence: CASSPTYASYYGYTF. DNA of the CDR3: TGTGCCAGTAGCCCAACCTACGCGTCTTACTATGGCTACACCTTC. Together with reference TRBV19 and TRBJ1-2, the CDR3 gives the full variable domain: DGGITQSPKYLFRKEGQNVTLSCEQNLNHDAMYWYRQDPGQGLRLIYYSQIVNDFQKGDIAEGYSVSREKKESFPLTVTSAQKNPTAFYLCASSPTYASYYGYTFGSGTRLTVV.

The sample holds a few counts of this clone. CDR3 in amino acids: CAWRPPGSSSYEQYF. In DNA form, the CDR3 reads TGTGCCTGGAGGCCCCCGGGGTCGAGCTCCTACGAGCAGTACTTC. The V and J genes are TRBV30 and TRBJ2-7; D is possibly TRBD2 (5 bases). Germline CDR1 and CDR2: GTSNPN and SVGIG (reference sequence). Trimming stripped 3 bases from V and 0 bases from J, with 15 bases between. This CDR3 spans 15 amino acids.

This chain uses TRBV6-5 with TRBJ1-1, with D maybe TRBD1 (5 bases). Trimming took off 6 bases at V and 1 base at J, with 12 bases between the two ends. The germline gives CDR1 MNHEY, CDR2 SVGAGI. This CDR3 comprises 14 residues. As DNA, the CDR3 is TGTGCCAGCAGGCGGGGACGGACGAACACTGAAGCTTTCTTT. Encoded protein: CASRRGRTNTEAFF.

The rearrangement uses TRBV18 and TRBJ2-1; the match to TRBD2 covers 9 bases. Trimming cost V 1 base and J 5 bases; bases outside gene matches: 3. The CDR3 loop spans 15 amino acids. Germline CDR1 is KGHSH and CDR2 is LQKENI. CDR3: CASSPRLAENNEQFF. CDR3 bases: TGTGCCAGCTCACCACGACTAGCGGAAAACAATGAGCAGTTCTTC.

The chain employs TRBV28 and TRBJ2-1, with unresolved D. The CDR3 runs to 15 residues. The germline V and J ends were trimmed by 4 bases and 0 bases, with 10 bases remaining between them. CDR1 and CDR2 from the germline V gene are MDHEN and SYDVKM. The CDR3 region is CASSSTLSSYNEQFF. Written as DNA, the CDR3 is TGTGCCAGCAGTTCGACTCTAAGCTCCTACAATGAGCAGTTCTTC. Full variable domain (outside the CDR3, taken from reference TRBV28 and TRBJ2-1): DVKVTQSSRYLVKRTGEKVFLECVQDMDHENMFWYRQDPGLGLRLIYFSYDVKMKEKGDIPEGYSVSREKKERFSLILESASTNQTSMYLCASSSTLSSYNEQFFGPGTRLTVL.

This clone was seen more than once but under ten times. The J gene is TRBJ1-4, the V gene TRBV5-4; no firm D call. V lost 1 base to trimming and J lost 8 bases, with 12 bases between them. Germline CDR1 and CDR2: SGHNT and YYREEE (reference sequence). The CDR3 sequence is 14 residues long. CDR3 in DNA: TGTGCCAGCAGCTTGATGGGAGTTGAAGAAAAACTGTTTTTT. Protein sequence: CASSLMGVEEKLFF.

A few counts support this clone. The chain employs TRBV5-4 and TRBJ2-5, with D possibly matching TRBD2 (5 bases). Germline V lookup: CDR1 SGHNT, CDR2 YYREEE (reference sequence). Trimming left V 5 bases short and J 6 bases short, with 20 bases between. This CDR3 has 15 residues. CDR3 region: CASRAAGSPGKTQYF. CDR3 sequence (DNA): TGTGCCAGCAGGGCCGCGGGTTCCCCGGGGAAGACCCAGTACTTC.

V usage is TRBV28 and J usage is TRBJ2-7; 8 positions agree with TRBD1. The germline gives CDR1 MDHEN, CDR2 SYDVKM. V shed 3 bases and J 6 bases; nucleotides not matched to a gene: 7. The CDR3 has 14 residues. The CDR3 sequence: CASSFVDRASEQYF. DNA for the CDR3: TGTGCCAGCAGTTTTGTGGACAGGGCGTCCGAGCAGTACTTC.

The chain's CDR3 is CASSSDRFSYEQYF. The CDR3 region has the DNA TGTGCCAGCAGCTCTGACAGGTTCTCCTACGAGCAGTACTTC. The rearrangement joins TRBV7-9 to TRBJ2-7; possibly TRBD1 for D (6 bases). The germline CDR1 and CDR2 sequences are SEHNR and FQNEAQ (reference sequence). Between the trimmed V and J ends, which lost 4 bases and 0 bases, there was a span of 10 bases. The CDR3 is 14 residues long. The full variable domain, with the rest looked up from reference TRBV7-9 and TRBJ2-7, is DTGVSQNPRHKITKRGQNVTFRCDPISEHNRLYWYRQTLGQGPEFLTYFQNEAQLEKSRLLSDRFSAERPKGSFSTLEIQRTEQGDSAMYLCASSSDRFSYEQYFGPGTRLTVT.

This clone has a single count. Here the CDR3 DNA reads TGTGCCAGCAGTGAAGGCTACAGGGCGGTCGGGTACTTC. It yields the protein CASSEGYRAVGYF. The J gene is TRBJ2-7, the V gene TRBV6-1, with a possible D match to TRBD1 (6 bases). The V gene's germline CDR1 is MNHNS and CDR2 SASEGT. Trimming pared 1 base from V and 12 bases from J, leaving 16 bases between. The CDR3 runs to 13 residues.

This clone occurred a few times. The chain has TRBV27 and TRBJ2-1; a weak D match, TRBD2 (5 bases). Trimming removed 5 bases at V and 10 bases at J, with 12 bases between. CDR1 and CDR2 (germline): MNHEY, SMNVEV (reference sequence). The CDR3 has 12 amino acids. CDR3 DNA: TGTGCCAGCAGTCCCACGGGAAGGGAGCAGTTCTTC. Translation: CASSPTGREQFF.

This clone was seen only a few times. CDR3 protein: CASSAPGLRGAVTDTQYF. The CDR3 coding sequence is TGTGCCAGCAGCGCTCCGGGGCTCCGGGGGGCGGTCACAGATACGCAGTATTTT. V usage is TRBV5-6 and J usage is TRBJ2-3; a weak D match, TRBD2 (7 bases). Germline CDR1 and CDR2: SGHDT and YYEEEE. With 4 bases removed from V and 2 bases from J, the gap between germline ends came to 23 bases. There are 18 residues in the CDR3.

This chain joins TRBV10-2 and TRBJ2-3; D is ambiguous. Germline loops: CDR1 WSHSY, CDR2 SAAADI. V lost 4 bases, J lost 4 bases, and 6 bases lay in between. The CDR3 spans 12 residues. As DNA, the CDR3 is TGCGCCAGCAGTGCCTCGGCAGATACGCAGTATTTT. It codes for CASSASADTQYF.